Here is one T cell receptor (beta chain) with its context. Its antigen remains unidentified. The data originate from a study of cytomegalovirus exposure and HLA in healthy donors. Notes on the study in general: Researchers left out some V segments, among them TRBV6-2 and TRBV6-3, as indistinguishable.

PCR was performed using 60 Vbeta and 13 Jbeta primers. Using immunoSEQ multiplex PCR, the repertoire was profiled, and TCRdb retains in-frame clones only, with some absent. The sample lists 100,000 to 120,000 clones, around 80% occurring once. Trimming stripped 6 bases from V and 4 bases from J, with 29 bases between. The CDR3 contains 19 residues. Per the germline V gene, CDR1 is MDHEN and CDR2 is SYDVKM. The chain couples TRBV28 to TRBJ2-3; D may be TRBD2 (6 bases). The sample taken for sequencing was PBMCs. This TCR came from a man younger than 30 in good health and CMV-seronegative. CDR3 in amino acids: CASSLERRGSGLMADTQYF. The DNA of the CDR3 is TGTGCCAGCAGCCTGGAACGACGGGGGTCGGGACTCATGGCAGATACGCAGTATTTT. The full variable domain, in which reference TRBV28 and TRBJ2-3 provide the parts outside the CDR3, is DVKVTQSSRYLVKRTGEKVFLECVQDMDHENMFWYRQDPGLGLRLIYFSYDVKMKEKGDIPEGYSVSREKKERFSLILESASTNQTSMYLCASSLERRGSGLMADTQYFGPGTRLTVL.